This TCR beta chain was observed in a study of T-cell reconstitution after alpha-beta-depleted transplantation in children. General study findings and limits: Surviving recipient T cells and intrathymic progenitors accounted for some patients' high TCRbeta diversity at day 60.

Unique molecular identifiers were incorporated during preparation of the TCRbeta library. TCRdb re-called the PCR reads through MiXCR, storing one row per CDR3 protein. Of 530,000 or so distinct CDR3 sequences in the sample, 25% to 30% were seen once. Turning to this clonotype: Its antigen remains unidentified.

This TCR came from a boy less than two years old with Wiskott-Aldrich syndrome, due to receive a stem cell transplant. Sequenced material: PBMCs, taken before TCRalphabeta/CD19-depleted stem cell transplant.

DNA of the CDR3: TGCGCCAGCAGCTTGGCCAGCCAGGGTGGGGAGACCCAGTACTTC. Translating gives CASSLASQGGETQYF. J is TRBJ2-5 and V is TRBV5-1; D possibly corresponds to TRBD1 (5 bases). The length of the CDR3 is 15 residues. Per the germline V gene, CDR1 is SGHRS and CDR2 is YFSETQ. V dropped 0 bases and J dropped 5 bases, with 14 bases sitting between them.